The clone carrying this T cell receptor (beta chain) was seen only once. Sequencing of TCR beta drew on CD8+ and CD4+ T cells from blood. Purification of the CD8+ and CD4+ T cells relied on negative isolation, and TEMRA cells underwent FACS enrichment. The sample comes from a study of CD8 T cells in Susac syndrome. A quantity of about 0.5 to 1 ug RNA underwent reverse transcription using random hexamers. Each CDR3 protein is one row after TCRdb ran MiXCR on the immunoSEQ multiplex PCR reads. The profile covers around 190,000 distinct CDR3 sequences, with about 95% appearing a single time and less than 0.12% taken by the ten largest. The material sequenced was CD4+ T cells from PBMCs. This clonotype originated in a human donor in good health.

CDR3 nucleotide sequence: TGTGCCAGCAGTGCCCTTGGGTTCTACGAGCAGTACTTC. Encoded protein: CASSALGFYEQYF. The gene calls are TRBV28 and TRBJ2-7; D remains ambiguous. CDR3 length equals 13 residues. The V gene lost 5 bases and the J gene lost 3 bases, with 11 bases spanning the gap. Per the germline V gene, CDR1 is MDHEN and CDR2 is SYDVKM.